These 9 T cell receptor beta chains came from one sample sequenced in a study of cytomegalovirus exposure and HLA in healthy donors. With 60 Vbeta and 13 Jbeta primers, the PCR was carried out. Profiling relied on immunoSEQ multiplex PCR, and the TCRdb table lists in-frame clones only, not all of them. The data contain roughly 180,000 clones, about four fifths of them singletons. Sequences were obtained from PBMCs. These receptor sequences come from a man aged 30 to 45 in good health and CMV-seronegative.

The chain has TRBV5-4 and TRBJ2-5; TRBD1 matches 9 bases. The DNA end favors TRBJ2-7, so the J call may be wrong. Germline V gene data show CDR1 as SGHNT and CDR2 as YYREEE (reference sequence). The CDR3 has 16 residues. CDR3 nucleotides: TGTGCCAGCAGCCATCTTACAGGGGGCAGTTCCTACGAGCAGTACTTC. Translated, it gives CASSHLTGGSSYEQYF.

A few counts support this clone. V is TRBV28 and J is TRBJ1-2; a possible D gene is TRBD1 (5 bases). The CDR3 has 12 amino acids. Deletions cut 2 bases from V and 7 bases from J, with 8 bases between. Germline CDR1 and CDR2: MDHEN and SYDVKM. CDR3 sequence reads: CASSLGGLGYTF. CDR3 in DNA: TGTGCCAGCAGTTTAGGGGGACTTGGCTACACCTTC.

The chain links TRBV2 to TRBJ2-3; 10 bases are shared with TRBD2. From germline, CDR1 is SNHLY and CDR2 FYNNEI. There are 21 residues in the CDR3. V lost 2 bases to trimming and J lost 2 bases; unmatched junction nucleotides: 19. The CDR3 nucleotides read TGTGCCAGCAGTGAAAGGGGGGTGTTAGCGGGGGGCCTCACCCACACAGATACGCAGTATTTT. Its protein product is CASSERGVLAGGLTHTDTQYF. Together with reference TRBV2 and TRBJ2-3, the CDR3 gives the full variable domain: EPEVTQTPSHQVTQMGQEVILRCVPISNHLYFYWYRQILGQKVEFLVSFYNNEISEKSEIFDDQFSVERPDGSNFTLKIRSTKLEDSAMYFCASSERGVLAGGLTHTDTQYFGPGTRLTVL.

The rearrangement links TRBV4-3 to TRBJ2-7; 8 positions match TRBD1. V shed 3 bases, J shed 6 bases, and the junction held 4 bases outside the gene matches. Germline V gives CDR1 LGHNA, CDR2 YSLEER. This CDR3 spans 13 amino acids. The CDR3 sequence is CASSHRTGLEQYF. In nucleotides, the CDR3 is TGCGCCAGCAGCCATCGGACAGGGCTCGAGCAGTACTTC.

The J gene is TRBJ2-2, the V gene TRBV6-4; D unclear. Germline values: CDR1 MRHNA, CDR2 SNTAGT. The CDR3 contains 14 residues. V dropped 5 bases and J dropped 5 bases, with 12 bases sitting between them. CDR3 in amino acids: CASSTVAETGELFF. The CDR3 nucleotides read TGTGCCAGCAGTACGGTAGCAGAAACCGGGGAGCTGTTTTTT.

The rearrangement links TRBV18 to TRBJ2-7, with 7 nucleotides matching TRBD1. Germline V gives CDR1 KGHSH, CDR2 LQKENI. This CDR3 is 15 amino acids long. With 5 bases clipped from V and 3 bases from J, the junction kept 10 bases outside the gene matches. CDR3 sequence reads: CASSVTTGASYEQYF. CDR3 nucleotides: TGTGCCAGCTCAGTTACTACAGGGGCCAGCTACGAGCAGTACTTC.

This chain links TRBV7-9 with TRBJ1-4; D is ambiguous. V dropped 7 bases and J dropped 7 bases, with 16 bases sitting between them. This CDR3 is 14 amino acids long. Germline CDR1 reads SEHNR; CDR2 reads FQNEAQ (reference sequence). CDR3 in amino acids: CASIPGLPSEKLFF. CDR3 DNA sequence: TGTGCCAGCATTCCCGGACTCCCCAGTGAAAAACTGTTTTTT.

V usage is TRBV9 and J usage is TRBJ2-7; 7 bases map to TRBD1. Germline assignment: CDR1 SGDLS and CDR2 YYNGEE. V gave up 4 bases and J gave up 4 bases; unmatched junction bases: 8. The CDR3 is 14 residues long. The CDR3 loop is CASSNSPGGYEQYF. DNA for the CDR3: TGTGCCAGCAGCAACTCTCCAGGGGGTTACGAGCAGTACTTC.

The CDR3 reads CASKRGDRANYGYTF. DNA of the CDR3: TGTGCCAGTAAAAGGGGGGACAGGGCAAACTATGGCTACACCTTC. V usage is TRBV5-4 and J usage is TRBJ1-2, with TRBD1 matching 9 bases. With V trimmed by 8 bases and J by 2 bases, 10 bases remained unmatched. CDR1 is SGHNT and CDR2 is YYREEE in the germline V gene (reference sequence). The CDR3 runs to 15 residues.